This T cell receptor beta chain was identified during a study of cytotoxic CD8 clonotypes in ibrutinib-treated CLL. About the study: The subjects consisted of 11 to 12 relapsed/refractory and roughly 15 treatment-naive individuals, with fewer than 18 IGHV unmutated. General observations from the study: Clonality (at baseline) was higher than in age-matched healthy donors and tracked circulating CD8+ T-cell counts. The study found public clonotypes uncommon, contracting or stable on treatment.

Extraction of around 1.9 micrograms of genomic DNA from cryopreserved PBMCs supplied material for TCR beta libraries. Remarks on this clone: Its specificity is unknown.

Germline-derived CDR1 and CDR2 are SQVTM and ANQGSEA. This CDR3 has 14 residues. V dropped 0 bases and J dropped 1 base, with 10 bases sitting between them. Sequenced by immunoSEQ multiplex PCR; TCRdb stores in-frame clones only, minus some. The profile shows some 300,000 clones, approximately 80% of them singletons. This clonotype was sampled from a human donor with chronic lymphocytic leukemia. The sequences come from PBMCs, collected before ibrutinib treatment. The chain couples TRBV29-1 to TRBJ2-7, with D uncertain. This chain's CDR3 is CSVEDQRKSYEQYF. Written as DNA, the CDR3 is TGCAGCGTTGAAGATCAACGAAAATCCTACGAGCAGTACTTC.